This entry concerns a single TCR beta chain. The antigen is unknown. At one boundary the junction diverges from the germline segment, which might be a read error. Unique molecular identifiers had been added to the TCR beta cDNA libraries. TCRdb re-derived calls from the PCR reads in MiXCR, one entry per CDR3 protein. The repertoire includes hundreds of thousands of distinct CDR3 sequences, approximately 45% of them detected once, and roughly 12% sits in the top ten. The CDR3 has 15 amino acids. Germline CDR1 and CDR2: SGHRS and YFSETQ. The record originates from a study of post-analysis software for immune sequencing data. Study-wide findings and caveats: About five TRBV segments occurring more often in patients than controls included TRBV5-6, TRBV5-1 and TRBV20-1.

Input material: blood. The chain links TRBV5-1 to TRBJ2-3, with D unclear. The sequence derives from a girl aged 10 to 17 with multiple sclerosis. The CDR3 coding sequence is TGCGTCAGCAACTTGGACGGATCTAGCACAGATACGCAGTATTTT. Translated, it gives CVSNLDGSSTDTQYF. Combining the CDR3 with reference TRBV5-1 and TRBJ2-3 gives the whole variable domain KAGVTQTPRYLIKTRGQQVTLSCSPISGHRSVSWYQQTPGQGLQFLFEYFSETQRNKGNFPGRFSGRQFSNSRSEMNVSTLELGDSALYLCVSNLDGSSTDTQYFGPGTRLTVL.